This record covers a single TCR beta chain. V dropped 3 bases and J dropped 2; count of bases not matched to a gene: 9. The CDR3 loop spans 16 amino acids. Germline CDR1 is SGDLS and CDR2 is YYNGEE. Using a J-beta primer mix together with a sample-barcoded 5' primer, a second PCR was run for roughly 6 to 12 cycles. Tagging of each cDNA molecule was performed by a template-switch adaptor with 12 random nucleotides. TCRdb itself ran the 5' RACE reads through MiXCR, one entry per CDR3 protein. The sample contains some 1.5 million distinct CDR3 sequences, 28% of which appear only once. The source of the sample is a study of blood T cells in healthy people across ages.

This TCR derives from a woman aged 25-40 years in good health. Sample: blood. The chain joins TRBV9 to TRBJ2-7, with TRBD1 matching 9 bases. CDR3 loop: CASSALHGQGTYEQYF. In nucleotides, the CDR3 is TGTGCCAGCAGCGCCCTTCATGGACAGGGGACCTACGAGCAGTACTTC.